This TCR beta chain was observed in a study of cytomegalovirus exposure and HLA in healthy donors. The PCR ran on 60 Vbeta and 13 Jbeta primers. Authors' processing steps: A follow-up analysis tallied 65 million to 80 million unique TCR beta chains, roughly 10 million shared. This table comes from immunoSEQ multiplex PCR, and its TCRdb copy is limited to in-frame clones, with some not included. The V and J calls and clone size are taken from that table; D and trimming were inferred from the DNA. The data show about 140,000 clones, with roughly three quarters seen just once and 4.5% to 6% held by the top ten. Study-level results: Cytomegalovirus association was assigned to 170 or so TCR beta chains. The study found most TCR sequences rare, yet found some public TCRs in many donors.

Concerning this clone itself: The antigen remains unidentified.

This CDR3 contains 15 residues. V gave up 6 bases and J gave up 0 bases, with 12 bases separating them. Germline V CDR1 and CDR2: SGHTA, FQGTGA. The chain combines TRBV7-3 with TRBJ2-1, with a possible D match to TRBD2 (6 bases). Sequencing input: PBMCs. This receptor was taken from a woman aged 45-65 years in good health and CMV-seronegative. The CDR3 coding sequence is TGTGCCAGCAGTATACGGGGGAGCTCCTACAATGAGCAGTTCTTC. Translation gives CASSIRGSSYNEQFF. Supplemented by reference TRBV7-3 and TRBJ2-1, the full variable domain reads GAGVSQTPSNKVTEKGKYVELRCDPISGHTALYWYRQSLGQGPEFLIYFQGTGAADDSGLPNDRFFAVRPEGSVSTLKIQRTERGDSAVYLCASSIRGSSYNEQFFGPGTRLTVL.